The 29 T cell receptor beta chains reported below all come from one sample, sequenced in a study of blood T cell repertoires in COVID-19. TCRdb's table, derived via immunoSEQ multiplex PCR, lists solely in-frame clones and lacks some. The sample lists 350,000 to 400,000 clones; about 89% were seen once. The sequenced sample was PBMCs or T cells enriched from blood (not recorded which). These receptors were taken from a woman in her thirties or forties who had been exposed to COVID-19.

This sequence joins TRBV7-8 and TRBJ1-5; TRBD1 might be the D (5 bases). From germline, CDR1 is SGHVS and CDR2 FQNEAQ. V lost 6 bases, J lost 7 bases, and 19 bases lay in between. The CDR3 consists of 15 residues. CDR3 coding DNA: TGTGCCAGCAGTTCATGGGGAAATAGGGGCCAGCCCCAGCATTTT. Translation gives CASSSWGNRGQPQHF.

The gene calls are TRBV5-1 and TRBJ1-1, with 11 bases identical to TRBD1. The CDR3 has 15 residues. CDR1 is SGHRS, CDR2 YFSETQ, per germline. J was trimmed by 4 bases and V by 3 bases; bases with no gene match: 5. DNA for the CDR3: TGCGCCAGCAGCTCCGGGACAGGGGGGTTCACTGAAGCTTTCTTT. Encoded protein: CASSSGTGGFTEAFF.

This chain links TRBV19 with TRBJ1-2; D possibly corresponds to TRBD1 (5 bases). V lost 8 bases and J 4 bases, leaving 20 bases between the germline ends. CDR3 size: 15 residues. Germline CDR1 LNHDA, CDR2 SQIVND (reference sequence). The CDR3 DNA sequence: TGTGCCAGTTCCCCAACGAGCGGGGGTGGCTATGGCTACACCTTC. Translation: CASSPTSGGGYGYTF. Supplemented by reference TRBV19 and TRBJ1-2, the full variable domain reads DGGITQSPKYLFRKEGQNVTLSCEQNLNHDAMYWYRQDPGQGLRLIYYSQIVNDFQKGDIAEGYSVSREKKESFPLTVTSAQKNPTAFYLCASSPTSGGGYGYTFGSGTRLTVV.

This clone was observed a handful of times. The chain couples TRBV18 to TRBJ1-6; D gene unclear. CDR1 is KGHSH and CDR2 is LQKENI in the germline V gene. Trimming cost V 6 bases and J 10 bases, with 16 bases left between them. This CDR3 has 14 residues. The CDR3 loop reads CASSQAAGRSPLHF. In nucleotides, the CDR3 is TGTGCCAGCTCGCAGGCCGCCGGCAGGTCACCCCTCCACTTT.

The gene calls are TRBV27 and TRBJ1-1; D may be TRBD1 (6 bases). The germline CDR1 and CDR2 sequences are MNHEY and SMNVEV (reference sequence). Deletions cut 5 bases from V and 3 bases from J, with 16 bases between. The CDR3 is made up of 15 amino acids. In DNA, the CDR3 is TGTGCCAGCAGTCCACCGACAGGCCAATACACTGAAGCTTTCTTT. Protein sequence: CASSPPTGQYTEAFF.

V is TRBV19 and J is TRBJ2-1; 8 bases align to TRBD1. From germline, CDR1 is LNHDA and CDR2 SQIVND (reference sequence). This CDR3 comprises 15 residues. Trimming removed 7 bases from V and 7 bases from J; junction bases left unmatched: 12. CDR3 DNA: TGTGCCAGTACTAGGACAGGGAAAGGCCCTAATGAGCAGTTCTTC. This sequence encodes CASTRTGKGPNEQFF. Full variable domain (missing parts from reference TRBV19 and TRBJ2-1): DGGITQSPKYLFRKEGQNVTLSCEQNLNHDAMYWYRQDPGQGLRLIYYSQIVNDFQKGDIAEGYSVSREKKESFPLTVTSAQKNPTAFYLCASTRTGKGPNEQFFGPGTRLTVL.

This clone was found once. The chain employs TRBV6-1 and TRBJ2-2; 12 bases are shared with TRBD2. This CDR3 comprises 18 residues. With V trimmed by 3 bases and J by 6 bases, 11 bases remained unmatched. Germline V gives CDR1 MNHNS, CDR2 SASEGT. The CDR3 loop reads CASSDRQLAGGGAGELFF. The CDR3 DNA is TGTGCCAGCAGTGACCGCCAACTAGCGGGGGGCGGGGCCGGGGAGCTGTTTTTT.

The chain couples TRBV9 to TRBJ2-3, with 7 bases lining up with TRBD2. In germline, CDR1 is SGDLS, CDR2 YYNGEE. Losses at the gene ends were 0 bases for V and 0 bases for J; bases not matched to a gene: 13. CDR3 length: 19 residues. The CDR3, as DNA: TGTGCCAGCAGCGTAGAGGGAAACTCGGGAGGTTCTAGCACAGATACGCAGTATTTT. Amino acid sequence: CASSVEGNSGGSSTDTQYF.

The gene calls are TRBV19 and TRBJ2-7; TRBD2 aligns across 8 bases. V dropped 1 base and J dropped 6; count of bases not matched to a gene: 2. The V gene's germline CDR1 is LNHDA and CDR2 SQIVND (reference sequence). This CDR3 spans 13 amino acids. CDR3 in DNA: TGTGCCAGTAGTATAGCGGGGGGGACCGAGCAGTACTTC. It codes for CASSIAGGTEQYF.

The chain joins TRBV7-3 to TRBJ2-1, with 9 nucleotides matching TRBD2. Germline V gene sequence: CDR1 SGHTA, CDR2 FQGTGA. The CDR3 has 16 residues. J gave up 7 bases and V 5 bases, and 12 bases lay outside the gene matches. The CDR3 here is CASSPIAGDDSNEQFF. The CDR3 DNA is TGTGCCAGCAGCCCTATAGCGGGAGATGACTCTAATGAGCAGTTCTTC.

J is TRBJ1-2 and V is TRBV6-5; 12 bases match TRBD1. Trimming cost V 2 bases and J 5 bases; bases outside gene matches: 6. This CDR3 region has 16 residues. Germline loops: CDR1 MNHEY, CDR2 SVGAGI. CDR3 sequence (DNA): TGTGCCAGCAGTTACCTGGGACAGGGGGCCAGGTATGGCTACACCTTC. Translating gives CASSYLGQGARYGYTF.

V usage is TRBV3-1 (or the pseudogene TRBV3-2) and J usage is TRBJ1-3, with 7 nucleotides matching TRBD1. CDR3 length: 13 amino acids. Germline lookup yields CDR1 LGHDT and CDR2 YNNKEL (reference sequence). The junction had 1 base not matched to a gene; V was cut back by 4 bases and J by 4 bases. The CDR3 reads CASSPGQGNTIYF. In nucleotides, the CDR3 is TGTGCCAGCAGCCCGGGACAGGGAAACACCATATATTTT.

The rearrangement joins TRBV5-1 to TRBJ2-3, with D unclear. CDR1 and CDR2 from the germline V gene are SGHRS and YFSETQ. There are 16 residues in the CDR3. V lost 0 bases and J 1 base, leaving 12 bases between the germline ends. CDR3 sequence (DNA): TGCGCCAGCAGCTTGGAAGGCGGCTCGGGCACAGATACGCAGTATTTT. This translates into CASSLEGGSGTDTQYF.

This clone has only one observation. The rearrangement links TRBV2 to TRBJ2-5, with 7 bases matching TRBD2. J gave up 4 bases and V 0 bases, and 11 bases lay outside the gene matches. The CDR3 is 17 residues long. Germline lookup yields CDR1 SNHLY and CDR2 FYNNEI. CDR3 sequence reads: CASSEALLAGVSETQYF. CDR3 coding DNA: TGTGCCAGCAGTGAAGCGCTTCTCGCGGGAGTATCAGAGACCCAGTACTTC.

This sequence joins TRBV6-1 and TRBJ1-1; the match to TRBD1 covers 8 bases. The CDR3 covers 16 residues. Looked up from germline, CDR1 is MNHNS and CDR2 is SASEGT. J was trimmed by 1 base and V by 0 bases; bases with no gene match: 4. The CDR3, as DNA: TGTGCCAGCAGTGAAGCGGTCAGGGGGCAGAACACTGAAGCTTTCTTT. This sequence encodes CASSEAVRGQNTEAFF.

V usage is TRBV5-5 and J usage is TRBJ2-2, with D possibly being TRBD1 (5 bases). V gave up 0 bases and J gave up 0 bases, with 9 bases separating them. This CDR3 region has 16 residues. CDR1 is SGHKS and CDR2 is YYEKEE in the germline V gene (reference sequence). CDR3 nucleotide sequence: TGTGCCAGCAGCTTGGCCTTAGGGGCGAACACCGGGGAGCTGTTTTTT. Its protein product is CASSLALGANTGELFF. Full variable domain (rest looked up from reference TRBV5-5 and TRBJ2-2): DAGVTQSPTHLIKTRGQQVTLRCSPISGHKSVSWYQQVLGQGPQFIFQYYEKEERGRGNFPDRFSARQFPNYSSELNVNALLLGDSALYLCASSLALGANTGELFFGEGSRLTVL.

The sample holds one count of this clone. J is TRBJ1-2 and V is TRBV6-5; D is possibly TRBD1 (6 bases). This CDR3 region has 15 residues. Germline values: CDR1 MNHEY, CDR2 SVGAGI. V was trimmed by 5 bases and J by 8 bases, leaving 21 bases between them. CDR3 nucleotide sequence: TGTGCCAGCAGTAACCATTTTAACAGGGTTCGAGGCTACACCTTC. It specifies CASSNHFNRVRGYTF.

This rearrangement joins TRBV10-1 to TRBJ1-6; D remains ambiguous. V shed 4 bases and J shed 7 bases, with 8 bases lying between them. The CDR3 runs to 13 residues. Germline V gene lookup returns CDR1 WNHNN and CDR2 SYGVQD (reference sequence). CDR3 sequence (DNA): TGCGCCAGCAGTGGAGGAACCAATTCACCCCTCCACTTT. Protein product: CASSGGTNSPLHF.

The V gene is TRBV18, the J gene TRBJ1-4; 10 bases agree with TRBD1. The germline gives CDR1 KGHSH, CDR2 LQKENI. The CDR3 has 14 residues. After removal of 5 bases from V and 7 bases from J, the junction contained 4 bases not matched to a gene. In DNA, the CDR3 is TGTGCCAGCTCAACGACAGGGGGCAGTGAAAAACTGTTTTTT. It is translated as CASSTTGGSEKLFF.

J is TRBJ2-5 and V is TRBV7-2, with TRBD1 matching over 10 bases. CDR1 and CDR2 (germline): SGHTA, FQGNSA. There are 16 residues in the CDR3. Germline trimming cut 5 bases from V and 4 bases from J; bases unmatched to any gene: 10. The CDR3 DNA sequence: TGTGCCAGCAGCCCGACAGGGGGCGCGAGGGGAGAGACCCAGTACTTC. It yields the protein CASSPTGGARGETQYF.

In its sample, this clone was seen a few times. The V and J genes are TRBV2 and TRBJ1-2; TRBD1 agrees at 9 bases. The J segment lost 4 bases and the V segment lost 4 bases, leaving 7 bases of the junction unmatched. Germline V gene sequence: CDR1 SNHLY, CDR2 FYNNEI. This CDR3 region has 15 residues. The CDR3 region is CASSATGGWSYGYTF. The CDR3 bases are TGTGCCAGCAGTGCAACAGGGGGCTGGAGCTATGGCTACACCTTC. Looking up the rest from reference TRBV2 and TRBJ1-2 gives the full variable domain: EPEVTQTPSHQVTQMGQEVILRCVPISNHLYFYWYRQILGQKVEFLVSFYNNEISEKSEIFDDQFSVERPDGSNFTLKIRSTKLEDSAMYFCASSATGGWSYGYTFGSGTRLTVV.

This clone turned up a few times. V usage is TRBV12-3 or TRBV12-4 and J usage is TRBJ1-2, with D tentatively TRBD1 (6 bases). V was pared by 4 bases and J by 4 bases, with 10 bases between. This CDR3 has 13 amino acids. The CDR3 coding sequence is TGTGCCAGCAGTTCAGGGGACGTCTATGGCTACACCTTC. Amino acid sequence: CASSSGDVYGYTF.

The chain combines TRBV20-1 with TRBJ2-1, with D tentatively TRBD2 (5 bases). V was shortened by 5 bases and J by 10 bases, with 12 bases between the two germline ends. The CDR3 has 11 amino acids. Germline V gene data show CDR1 as DFQATT and CDR2 as SNEGSKA (reference sequence). CDR3 region: CSAPDLEEQFF. CDR3 sequence (DNA): TGCAGTGCTCCGGACTTGGAGGAGCAGTTCTTC.

The chain recombines TRBV5-4 with TRBJ2-1, with 8 positions matching TRBD2. Germline loops: CDR1 SGHNT, CDR2 YYREEE (reference sequence). The CDR3 has 14 amino acids. Losses at the gene ends were 5 bases for V and 8 bases for J; bases not matched to a gene: 9. The CDR3 coding sequence is TGTGCCAGCAGTTTAAGCGGGAGAAAGGATGAGCAGTTCTTC. As protein: CASSLSGRKDEQFF.

The chain uses TRBV11-1 and TRBJ2-2; 11 bases are a match to TRBD2. V lost 5 bases and J lost 4; bases outside the gene matches: 3. The CDR3 is 15 residues long. Germline V lookup: CDR1 SGHAT, CDR2 FQDESV (reference sequence). CDR3 sequence: CASSGTSGSTGELFF. The CDR3 DNA sequence: TGTGCCAGCAGCGGAACTAGCGGGAGCACCGGGGAGCTGTTTTTT. The whole variable domain, filled in from reference TRBV11-1 and TRBJ2-2, reads EAEVAQSPRYKITEKSQAVAFWCDPISGHATLYWYRQILGQGPELLVQFQDESVVDDSQLPKDRFSAERLKGVDSTLKIQPAELGDSAMYLCASSGTSGSTGELFFGEGSRLTVL.

The rearrangement joins TRBV30 to TRBJ2-3; TRBD2 matches 7 bases. The ends lost 2 bases at V and 4 bases at J; junction bases unmatched: 9. Germline CDR1 is GTSNPN and CDR2 is SVGIG (reference sequence). This CDR3 is built from 15 residues. CDR3 amino acids: CAWSRSGGGPDTQYF. The CDR3 DNA reads TGTGCCTGGAGTAGGTCGGGCGGGGGTCCAGATACGCAGTATTTT.

The chain employs TRBV24-1 and TRBJ1-5, with D possibly being TRBD1 (5 bases). V gave up 2 bases and J gave up 7 bases, with 11 bases separating them. The CDR3 runs 14 residues. Germline V gives CDR1 KGHDR, CDR2 SFDVKD. CDR3: CATSDSGLSQPQHF. CDR3 sequence (DNA): TGTGCCACCAGTGATTCAGGGCTTAGCCAGCCCCAGCATTTT.

This clone showed up just once. This rearrangement joins TRBV18 to TRBJ1-1, with TRBD1 as a possible D gene (6 bases). This CDR3 is 16 amino acids long. Per the germline V gene, CDR1 is KGHSH and CDR2 is LQKENI. V was clipped by 9 bases and J by 4 bases, with 24 bases between them. CDR3 sequence: CASSRDRSARSTEAFF. CDR3 DNA sequence: TGTGCCAGTTCAAGAGACAGGTCTGCGCGGAGCACTGAAGCTTTCTTT.

V usage is TRBV18 and J usage is TRBJ2-7, with TRBD1 identical over 7 bases. The CDR3 has 17 amino acids. From germline, CDR1 is KGHSH and CDR2 LQKENI. The trim removed 3 bases at V and 3 bases at J, leaving 14 bases unmatched. CDR3 region: CASSPLLTGTENYEQYF. DNA of the CDR3: TGTGCCAGCTCACCTTTATTGACCGGGACAGAAAACTACGAGCAGTACTTC. Looking up the rest from reference TRBV18 and TRBJ2-7 gives the full variable domain: NAGVMQNPRHLVRRRGQEARLRCSPMKGHSHVYWYRQLPEEGLKFMVYLQKENIIDESGMPKERFSAEFPKEGPSILRIQQVVRGDSAAYFCASSPLLTGTENYEQYFGPGTRLTVT.